Below, 5 T cell receptor beta chains from the same sample are listed, as sequenced in a study of somatic mutations in cytotoxic T cells in rheumatoid arthritis. The data were produced by immunoSEQ multiplex PCR, yet TCRdb's version contains in-frame clones alone and is incomplete. This sample yields some 8,700 clones, of which 70% to 85% are seen a single time; roughly 40% belongs to the top ten. The material sequenced was CD8+ T cells sorted from blood. The source of these receptors is a woman between 45 and 60 years old in good health.

The chain recombines TRBV5-6 with TRBJ1-1; TRBD1 agrees at 7 bases. With V trimmed by 1 base and J by 5 bases, 2 bases remained unmatched. Germline V lookup: CDR1 SGHDT, CDR2 YYEEEE. The CDR3 contains 13 residues. In DNA, the CDR3 is TGTGCCAGCAGCTTGAGGGGGCTGACTGAAGCTTTCTTT. Translated: CASSLRGLTEAFF.

V usage is TRBV4-1 and J usage is TRBJ1-4; TRBD1 matches at 10 bases. The CDR3 loop spans 16 amino acids. The ends lost 4 bases at V and 0 bases at J; junction bases unmatched: 2. Germline V gene lookup returns CDR1 MGHRA and CDR2 YSYEKL. The CDR3 is CASSPDRGATNEKLFF. The CDR3 nucleotides read TGCGCCAGCAGCCCGGACAGGGGGGCAACTAATGAAAAACTGTTTTTT.

A note on this clone: Other DNA sequences in the same sample also yield this CDR3. This sequence joins TRBV9 and TRBJ2-7; 8 nucleotides align to TRBD1. After removal of 0 bases from V and 2 bases from J, the junction contained 4 bases not matched to a gene. The length of the CDR3 is 15 residues. Germline loops: CDR1 SGDLS, CDR2 YYNGEE. The CDR3 DNA follows: TGTGCCAGCAGCGTAGAGGGGACAGGTGCCTACGAGCAGTACTTC. Translating it yields CASSVEGTGAYEQYF.

The genes are TRBV7-9 and TRBJ1-2, with 7 bases identical to TRBD1. CDR3 length equals 16 residues. Germline trimming cut 1 base from V and 4 bases from J; bases unmatched to any gene: 9. Per the germline V gene, CDR1 is SEHNR and CDR2 is FQNEAQ (reference sequence). The DNA of the CDR3 is TGTGCCAGCAGCTTAGATCACAGGGGTGATGTCTATGGCTACACCTTC. It yields the protein CASSLDHRGDVYGYTF.

The V and J genes are TRBV15 and TRBJ2-3; 8 bases are a match to TRBD2. V lost 0 bases, J lost 0 bases, and 5 bases stayed unmatched. Germline V lookup: CDR1 LNHNV, CDR2 YYDKDF (reference sequence). This CDR3 has 17 amino acids. The CDR3 reads CATSRDLSGGSTDTQYF. CDR3 DNA sequence: TGTGCCACCAGCAGAGATTTAAGCGGGGGAAGCACAGATACGCAGTATTTT.